This record looks at one T cell receptor (beta chain) sequence and its context. This clone was observed once. The target of this receptor is not known. No much larger clonotype is one base removed from it; base qualities were not supplied. The sample comes from a study of blood T cell repertoires in COVID-19 (dated by TCRdb to 2020 to 2021). The study in broad terms: Collaborator samples came from the United States, Italy and Spain and covered acute and convalescent phases of COVID-19. The material from the prospective study consisted of cDNA or gDNA derived from T cells, B-cell-depleted T cells, or PBMCs. Deeply sampled blood TCRbeta repertoires from subjects exposed to, actively infected with, or recovered from COVID-19 were included in the dataset. A freely available public database, intended as a resource for researchers studying the immune response to SARS-CoV-2, is where the repertoires were released. The samples were drawn from the first 160 participants of the ongoing ImmuneRACE study and from about 1,200 subjects provided by 6 global collaborators. Sample metadata almost always included a de-identified subject ID, COVID-19 status, age in years and sex. Where available, HLA class I and class II types were obtained from metadata supplied by the sample provider rather than from assay-based typing.

From the cysteine through the phenylalanine, the CDR3 covers 14 amino acids. Of the read, only the CDR3 DNA is kept; its 42 bases are in frame from base 1. The V end gives up 8 bases and the J end 8 bases, leaving 7 bases in the junction not matched to a gene. From the germline V gene (reference sequence), CDR1 is LNHDA and CDR2 is SQIVND. The immunoSEQ Assay, a bias-controlled multiplex PCR, was used to amplify TCRbeta CDR3 regions from genomic DNA. In the paper's pipeline: The number of nucleated cells in each sample was estimated from the amplification of reference gene primers within the assay. To quantify the absolute abundance of each unique TCRbeta CDR3 rearrangement, sequence reads were collapsed and filtered. For each sample, productive Simpson clonality was calculated as the square root of Simpson's diversity index over productive rearrangements. The clones in this table, taken by TCRdb from immuneACCESS, are in-frame only. Not every clone is retained; where verified, under half of the shortfall comes from an unresolved V gene, and the cause of the rest is unknown. Clonal size and the V and J genes are those of that table, whereas D and trimming came from the DNA. The sample has approximately 270,000 clones on record, around 85% of them singletons. The leading ten clones occupy 0.87% of the sample.

At one collaborating source in Seattle, patients were enrolled during active infection and were followed longitudinally through the course of disease. The collaborating institutions used their own protocols to collect whole blood in K2EDTA tubes. For TCRbeta analysis, collaborator samples were shipped as frozen whole blood, as isolated PBMCs, or as DNA extracted from either sample type. The study at large found these results: The amount of clinical and demographic metadata varied by source and participant and was provided uncurated.

The source of this sequence is a human donor with COVID-19, enrolled during active disease. The donor label of this sample is uncertain. Sequencing used peripheral blood. The rearrangement joined TRBV19 to TRBJ1-6; 9 junctional bases match TRBD1. The CDR3 reads CASQPGQGYSPLHF. The nucleotide sequence is TGTGCCAGTCAGCCGGGACAGGGATATTCACCCCTCCACTTT.